This section outlines one T cell receptor (beta chain) sequence together with its context. Per the authors' pipeline: Nucleated cell number was recorded as an estimate derived from reference gene primer amplification. Sequencing used immunoSEQ multiplex PCR; TCRdb keeps in-frame clones, though not all of them. V and J calls plus clone size are reproduced from that table; the DNA served to infer D and trimming. The table shows over 40,000 clones, with 86% occurring only once. The data were taken from a study of blood T cell repertoires in COVID-19. On the study more broadly: The United States, Italy and Spain supplied acute and convalescent COVID-19 samples.

The receptor comes from a man older than 75 with acute or convalescent COVID-19. Sequencing was performed on peripheral blood.

The CDR3 reads CASSSMGQYEQYF. CDR3 nucleotide sequence: TGTGCCAGCAGCTCCATGGGACAGTACGAGCAGTACTTC. The chain recombines TRBV7-3 with TRBJ2-7; 7 positions agree with TRBD1. Per the germline V gene, CDR1 is SGHTA and CDR2 is FQGTGA. V was pared by 4 bases and J by 4 bases, with 4 bases of the junction left unmatched. The CDR3 runs 13 residues.